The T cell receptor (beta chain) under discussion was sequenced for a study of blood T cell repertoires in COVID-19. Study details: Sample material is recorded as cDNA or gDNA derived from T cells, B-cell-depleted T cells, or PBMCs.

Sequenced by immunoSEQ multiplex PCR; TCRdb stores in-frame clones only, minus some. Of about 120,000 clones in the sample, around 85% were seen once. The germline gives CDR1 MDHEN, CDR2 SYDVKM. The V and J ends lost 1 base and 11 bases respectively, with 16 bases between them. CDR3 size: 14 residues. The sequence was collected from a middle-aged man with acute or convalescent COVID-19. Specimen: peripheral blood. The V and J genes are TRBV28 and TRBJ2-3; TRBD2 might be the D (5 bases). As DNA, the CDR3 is TGTGCCAGCAGTTTATTCGCGGGCGGCGAAATGCAGTATTTT. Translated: CASSLFAGGEMQYF.